One and the same sample provided the 32 T cell receptor beta chains below, sequenced in a study of CD8 T cells in Susac syndrome. Random hexamers were used to reverse transcribe roughly 0.45 to 1 ug of RNA. In TCRdb, the immunoSEQ multiplex PCR reads were re-called with MiXCR into one record per CDR3 protein. The sample lists some 180,000 distinct CDR3 sequences; over 90% were seen once. The sequenced sample consisted of CD4+ T cells from PBMCs. The receptors were sampled from a human donor with Susac syndrome.

The V and J genes are TRBV10-3 and TRBJ2-2; D tentatively reads TRBD1 or TRBD2 (5 bases each). The CDR3 has 16 residues. The V gene's germline CDR1 is ENHRY and CDR2 SYGVKD. With 4 bases removed from V and 2 bases from J, the gap between germline ends came to 14 bases. The CDR3 region is CAISGGDARNTGELFF. CDR3 nucleotides: TGTGCCATCAGTGGAGGGGACGCCCGAAACACCGGGGAGCTGTTTTTT.

V and J are TRBV4-3 and TRBJ2-7; 14 positions match TRBD2. This CDR3 is 15 amino acids long. The germline V gene has CDR1 LGHNA and CDR2 YSLEER. The V and J ends lost 3 bases and 4 bases, in that order; junction bases with no gene match: 2. The CDR3 DNA reads TGCGCCAGCAGCCAGGGACTAGCGGGAGATTACGAGCAGTACTTC. Encoded protein: CASSQGLAGDYEQYF.

This sequence joins TRBV2 and TRBJ1-2; D is undetermined. CDR3 length: 15 amino acids. CDR1 and CDR2 from the germline V gene are SNHLY and FYNNEI. V shed 1 base and J shed 0 bases, with 9 bases lying between them. The CDR3 here is CASSEGLGANYGYTF. CDR3 DNA sequence: TGTGCCAGCAGTGAAGGGCTGGGCGCTAACTATGGCTACACCTTC. The variable domain in full, completed from reference TRBV2 and TRBJ1-2, reads EPEVTQTPSHQVTQMGQEVILRCVPISNHLYFYWYRQILGQKVEFLVSFYNNEISEKSEIFDDQFSVERPDGSNFTLKIRSTKLEDSAMYFCASSEGLGANYGYTFGSGTRLTVV.

This clonotype was seen once. V and J are TRBV30 and TRBJ1-2; D unclear. Germline V lookup: CDR1 GTSNPN, CDR2 SVGIG (reference sequence). Trimming removed 4 bases from V and 4 bases from J, with 10 bases in between. The CDR3 contains 12 residues. CDR3 sequence reads: CAWKRKVYGYTF. CDR3 coding DNA: TGTGCCTGGAAGAGGAAGGTCTATGGCTACACCTTC.

V and J are TRBV20-1 and TRBJ1-2; tentative D call: TRBD1 (5 bases). Germline V lookup: CDR1 DFQATT, CDR2 SNEGSKA (reference sequence). V was clipped by 3 bases and J by 7 bases, with 12 bases between them. This CDR3 spans 12 amino acids. CDR3 amino acids: CSASARAGGYTF. The CDR3 DNA reads TGCAGTGCTAGTGCCAGGGCGGGTGGCTACACCTTC.

The CDR3 region is CASSPTTSGYGYTF. The CDR3 DNA follows: TGTGCCAGCTCACCAACCACTTCAGGCTATGGCTACACCTTC. The genes are TRBV18 and TRBJ1-2; no clear D gene. CDR1 is KGHSH, CDR2 LQKENI, per germline. Deletions cut 2 bases from V and 4 bases from J, with 11 bases between. The CDR3 totals 14 residues.

V usage is TRBV7-9 and J usage is TRBJ1-2; 7 bases are a match to TRBD1. The CDR3 length is 17 residues. Germline CDR1 and CDR2: SEHNR and FQNEAQ (reference sequence). J gave up 0 bases and V 0 bases, and 7 bases lay outside the gene matches. The CDR3 here is CASSLAGGTAANYGYTF. The CDR3 nucleotides read TGTGCCAGCAGCTTAGCAGGCGGGACAGCTGCTAACTATGGCTACACCTTC.

This rearrangement joins TRBV28 to TRBJ2-1; 9 positions match TRBD2. This CDR3 contains 17 residues. The V segment lost 3 bases and the J segment 5 bases; nucleotides outside the gene matches: 11. Per germline, CDR1 MDHEN and CDR2 SYDVKM. CDR3 sequence reads: CASSLPDRGGRDNEQFF. CDR3 coding DNA: TGTGCCAGCAGTTTGCCGGATCGGGGCGGGAGGGACAATGAGCAGTTCTTC. Full variable domain (remainder filled in from reference TRBV28 and TRBJ2-1): DVKVTQSSRYLVKRTGEKVFLECVQDMDHENMFWYRQDPGLGLRLIYFSYDVKMKEKGDIPEGYSVSREKKERFSLILESASTNQTSMYLCASSLPDRGGRDNEQFFGPGTRLTVL.

The V and J genes are TRBV12-3 or TRBV12-4 and TRBJ2-3, with D hard to call. The CDR3 is 15 amino acids. The ends were cut back, 3 bases at V and 2 bases at J, with 12 bases in the middle. CDR3 protein: CASSFLSDHTDTQYF. In DNA, the CDR3 is TGTGCCAGCAGTTTTTTGTCCGACCACACAGATACGCAGTATTTT.

The V and J genes are TRBV28 and TRBJ2-7; maybe TRBD2 (6 bases). Trimming removed 4 bases at V and 4 bases at J, with 8 bases between. The CDR3 covers 12 residues. Germline CDR1 is MDHEN and CDR2 is SYDVKM. The CDR3 DNA reads TGTGCCAGCAGTTCGGGACTGTACGAGCAGTACTTC. It specifies CASSSGLYEQYF.

CDR3 amino acids: CASRELAGGVNTGELFF. The CDR3 DNA follows: TGTGCCAGCAGGGAACTAGCGGGAGGGGTGAACACCGGGGAGCTGTTTTTT. The rearrangement links TRBV28 to TRBJ2-2; 13 nucleotides line up with TRBD2. Losses at the gene ends were 6 bases for V and 1 base for J; bases not matched to a gene: 5. The CDR3 has 17 residues. The germline gives CDR1 MDHEN, CDR2 SYDVKM.

The chain couples TRBV6-5 to TRBJ2-1, with 8 bases that match TRBD2. Germline CDR1 and CDR2: MNHEY and SVGAGI. The ends lost 6 bases at V and 8 bases at J; junction bases unmatched: 6. The CDR3 has 13 amino acids. Written as DNA, the CDR3 is TGTGCCAGCAGAAGTAGCGGGGCGGATGAGCAGTTCTTC. It is translated as CASRSSGADEQFF.

This clonotype showed up just a few times. The V and J genes are TRBV12-3 or TRBV12-4 and TRBJ1-5, with TRBD1 matching 9 bases. V shed 6 bases and J 5 bases; nucleotides not matched to a gene: 2. The length of the CDR3 is 13 residues. The CDR3 reads CASRGQGDQPQHF. Here the CDR3 DNA reads TGTGCCAGCAGGGGACAGGGCGATCAGCCCCAGCATTTT.

V is TRBV2 and J is TRBJ2-2, with D tentatively TRBD2 (5 bases). Trimming shortened V by 2 bases and J by 3 bases, and 10 bases separated the two germline ends. CDR1 and CDR2 from the germline V gene are SNHLY and FYNNEI. The CDR3 runs to 15 residues. The CDR3 loop is CASSEQGLHTGELFF. The CDR3 DNA sequence: TGTGCCAGCAGTGAACAAGGACTGCACACCGGGGAGCTGTTTTTT.

The chain combines TRBV7-9 with TRBJ2-1; D unclear. Germline V gene sequence: CDR1 SEHNR, CDR2 FQNEAQ (reference sequence). The length of the CDR3 is 16 residues. Trimming removed 5 bases from V and 0 bases from J, with 14 bases in between. The DNA of the CDR3 is TGTGCCAGCAGCGGAGTGACGGCTAGCTCCTACAATGAGCAGTTCTTC. Its translation is CASSGVTASSYNEQFF.

The table lists this clonotype with a count of one. Here the CDR3 reads CASTPGTGHRELFF. CDR3 sequence (DNA): TGTGCCAGCACTCCGGGGACAGGCCACCGGGAGCTGTTTTTT. This rearrangement joins TRBV27 to TRBJ2-2; 8 bases match TRBD1. V lost 7 bases and J lost 9; bases outside the gene matches: 10. This CDR3 region has 14 residues. CDR1 is MNHEY, CDR2 SMNVEV, per germline (reference sequence).

The V call is TRBV30, the J call TRBJ1-4; D perhaps matches TRBD1 (5 bases). Trimming pared 2 bases from V and 1 base from J, leaving 8 bases between. The CDR3 is made up of 14 amino acids. Germline assignment: CDR1 GTSNPN and CDR2 SVGIG (reference sequence). This CDR3 is CAWSRGGTNEKLFF. CDR3 DNA: TGTGCCTGGAGTCGCGGGGGAACTAATGAAAAACTGTTTTTT. The entire variable domain, with the rest obtained from reference TRBV30 and TRBJ1-4, is as follows: SQTIHQWPATLVQPVGSPLSLECTVEGTSNPNLYWYRQAAGRGLQLLFYSVGIGQISSEVPQNLSASRPQDRQFILSSKKLLLSDSGFYLCAWSRGGTNEKLFFGSGTQLSVL.

This chain joins TRBV29-1 and TRBJ2-1; D ambiguous. V was pared by 8 bases and J by 3 bases, with 17 bases between. CDR1 SQVTM and CDR2 ANQGSEA come from the germline V gene. The length of the CDR3 is 14 residues. CDR3 in amino acids: CSFGRRLDYNEQFF. CDR3 sequence (DNA): TGCAGCTTTGGTCGTAGGCTCGACTACAATGAGCAGTTCTTC.

The chain links TRBV6-5 to TRBJ1-2, with D perhaps TRBD1 (6 bases). Germline V gene data show CDR1 as MNHEY and CDR2 as SVGAGI. Trimming took off 6 bases at V and 1 base at J, with 12 bases between the two ends. The CDR3 totals 14 residues. CDR3 residues: CASRLSGHNYGYTF. The CDR3 bases are TGTGCCAGCAGGTTATCGGGACATAACTATGGCTACACCTTC.

The chain couples TRBV14 to TRBJ1-1; TRBD1 might be the D (5 bases). The CDR3 covers 14 residues. Germline-derived CDR1 and CDR2 are SGHDN and FVKESK. Trimming removed 1 base from V and 10 bases from J, with 16 bases in between. The CDR3 nucleotides are TGTGCCAGCAGCCAAGTCATTCAGGGAAGACCAGCTTTCTTT. Its protein is CASSQVIQGRPAFF.

The genes are TRBV2 and TRBJ1-5, with unresolved D. V was shortened by 2 bases and J by 6 bases, with 11 bases between the two germline ends. CDR1 and CDR2 from the germline V gene are SNHLY and FYNNEI. The CDR3 contains 14 residues. As DNA, the CDR3 is TGTGCCAGCAGTGAAACTACGAGTGGTCAGCCCCAGCATTTT. Residues: CASSETTSGQPQHF.

The V call is TRBV5-6, the J call TRBJ1-2; D not certain. Trimming pared 3 bases from V and 4 bases from J, leaving 16 bases between. The CDR3 sequence is 15 residues long. Germline V gives CDR1 SGHDT, CDR2 YYEEEE. In nucleotides, the CDR3 is TGTGCCAGCAGCTACCGGGTCCCCGATCGCTATGGCTACACCTTC. Protein sequence: CASSYRVPDRYGYTF.

This clonotype was counted once. The chain uses TRBV7-2 and TRBJ1-5, with 7 bases identical to TRBD1. The germline V gene encodes CDR1 SGHTA and CDR2 FQGNSA. Unmatched junction bases numbered 7, after V lost 5 bases and J lost 3 bases. The CDR3 has 15 amino acids. CDR3 in amino acids: CASSLRTGINQPQHF. The CDR3 coding sequence is TGTGCCAGCAGCCTCCGGACAGGCATCAATCAGCCCCAGCATTTT.

This sequence joins TRBV20-1 and TRBJ2-1; D is ambiguous. Germline CDR1 and CDR2: DFQATT and SNEGSKA (reference sequence). The germline V and J ends were trimmed by 3 bases and 9 bases, with 9 bases remaining between them. This CDR3 contains 11 residues. The CDR3 sequence is CSASNPAEQFF. The DNA for the CDR3 is TGCAGTGCTAGTAATCCGGCTGAGCAGTTCTTC.

This chain links TRBV12-3 or TRBV12-4 with TRBJ1-2, with 7 bases identical to TRBD1. This CDR3 contains 14 residues. Losses at the gene ends were 6 bases for V and 5 bases for J; bases not matched to a gene: 9. CDR3 amino acids: CASSRLDRVYGYTF. Here the CDR3 DNA reads TGTGCCAGCAGCCGCCTTGACAGGGTGTATGGCTACACCTTC.

The chain recombines TRBV29-1 with TRBJ2-7, with unresolved D. The CDR3 is 11 residues long. Trimming cost V 4 bases and J 3 bases, with 7 bases left between them. Germline V lookup: CDR1 SQVTM, CDR2 ANQGSEA. For the CDR3, the DNA is TGCAGCGTTGCGCAGGACTACGAGCAGTACTTC. Translation gives CSVAQDYEQYF.

This clonotype was detected only once. The chain carries TRBV23-1 and TRBJ2-1; the D is unclear. TRBV23-1 is labeled an ORF, and its function is uncertain. The CDR3 runs to 9 residues. V shed 9 bases and J shed 10 bases, with 7 bases lying between them. CDR3 sequence: CASLVEQFF. CDR3 nucleotides: TGCGCCAGTTTGGTGGAGCAGTTCTTC.

The genes are TRBV30 and TRBJ2-5; D not certain. The germline gives CDR1 GTSNPN, CDR2 SVGIG (reference sequence). CDR3 size: 12 residues. V was pared by 1 base and J by 2 bases, with 5 bases between. DNA of the CDR3: TGTGCCTGGAGTGCACAGCAAGAGACCCAGTACTTC. Protein product: CAWSAQQETQYF. The whole variable domain, filled in from reference TRBV30 and TRBJ2-5, reads SQTIHQWPATLVQPVGSPLSLECTVEGTSNPNLYWYRQAAGRGLQLLFYSVGIGQISSEVPQNLSASRPQDRQFILSSKKLLLSDSGFYLCAWSAQQETQYFGPGTRLLVL.

The rearrangement uses TRBV4-2 and TRBJ2-3, with 9 bases fitting TRBD1. The CDR3 length is 16 residues. The V gene end was trimmed by 3 bases and the J gene end by 0 bases; junction bases not matched to a gene: 4. Per the germline V gene, CDR1 is LGHNA and CDR2 is YNFKEQ. DNA for the CDR3: TGTGCCAGCAGCCAGACAGGGGGACCCAGCACAGATACGCAGTATTTT. Amino acid sequence: CASSQTGGPSTDTQYF.

J is TRBJ2-5 and V is TRBV20-1; 9 nucleotides match TRBD2. The CDR3 spans 16 residues. V shed 4 bases and J 6 bases; nucleotides not matched to a gene: 15. CDR1 is DFQATT and CDR2 is SNEGSKA in the germline V gene (reference sequence). DNA of the CDR3: TGCAGTGCTAAAATCTCATCGGCTAGCGGGATAAAGACCCAGTACTTC. Its translation: CSAKISSASGIKTQYF.

The V gene is TRBV12-3 or TRBV12-4, the J gene TRBJ1-1; D is unresolved. The CDR3 is made up of 13 amino acids. V shed 2 bases and J shed 3 bases, with 7 bases lying between them. CDR3 protein: CASSLMSYTEAFF. The CDR3 DNA reads as TGTGCCAGCAGTTTAATGTCCTACACTGAAGCTTTCTTT.

The chain employs TRBV5-4 and TRBJ2-1; D perhaps matches TRBD1 (5 bases). The CDR3 runs 17 residues. Trimming cost V 7 bases and J 11 bases, with 31 bases left between them. Germline values: CDR1 SGHNT, CDR2 YYREEE (reference sequence). The CDR3, as DNA: TGTGCCAGCCAAAGGGGTTCCACTCGCCCTGGGGAAAATAAGCAGTTCTTC. This encodes CASQRGSTRPGENKQFF. Based on the CDR3 plus reference TRBV5-4 and TRBJ2-1, the full variable domain is ETGVTQSPTHLIKTRGQQVTLRCSSQSGHNTVSWYQQALGQGPQFIFQYYREEENGRGNFPPRFSGLQFPNYSSELNVNALELDDSALYLCASQRGSTRPGENKQFFGPGTRLTVL.